This T cell receptor beta chain is drawn from a study of blood T cell repertoires in COVID-19. Background on the study: The United States, Italy and Spain were the sources of the acute and convalescent COVID-19 samples. Sample material is recorded as cDNA or gDNA derived from T cells, B-cell-depleted T cells, or PBMCs.

Only in-frame clones appear in the TCRdb table, and some are missing; sequencing was by immunoSEQ multiplex PCR. The sample yields roughly 200,000 clones, roughly 86% seen once. Germline assignment: CDR1 SGHTA and CDR2 FQGNSA. The CDR3 totals 15 residues. The V end lost 0 bases, the J end lost 0 bases, and 8 bases lay between the germline ends. Sequencing used PBMCs or T cells enriched from blood (not recorded which). The source is a woman aged 25 to 45 with acute COVID-19. The gene calls are TRBV7-2 and TRBJ1-1, with a possible D match to TRBD1 (5 bases). CDR3 sequence reads: CASSLAKGMNTEAFF. CDR3 DNA sequence: TGTGCCAGCAGCTTAGCGAAGGGGATGAACACTGAAGCTTTCTTT. The full variable domain, completed using reference TRBV7-2 and TRBJ1-1, is GAGVSQSPSNKVTEKGKDVELRCDPISGHTALYWYRQSLGQGLEFLIYFQGNSAPDKSGLPSDRFSAERTGGSVSTLTIQRTQQEDSAVYLCASSLAKGMNTEAFFGQGTRLTVV.